The entry below describes one T cell receptor (beta chain). What it binds is not known. These data belong to a study of shared clonotypes between healthy human individuals. The study's findings and limits: Specimens sampled were limited to blood, with tissue repertoires likely differing. Naive subsets usually exceeded memory subsets in estimated richness. An expected dependence of interdonor clonotype sharing on sequencing depth was noted. Limited genetic and exposure-history diversity came from having few donors.

Profiling relied on immunoSEQ multiplex PCR, and the TCRdb table lists in-frame clones only, not all of them. This sample has about 2.1 million clones, with around 95% found just once. CDR3 length: 14 amino acids. Germline V lookup: CDR1 LNHDA, CDR2 SQIVND (reference sequence). V dropped 3 bases and J dropped 5 bases, with 14 bases sitting between them. The naive CD8 subset, CD45RO-negative cells positively selected for CCR7, excluded terminally differentiated effector memory CD45RA+ cells. Sequencing input: naive CD8+ T cells from PBMCs. The clonotype was recovered from a man aged 18 to 29 in good health. Some clones in this sample may be carry-over from other donors' samples. The rearrangement links TRBV19 to TRBJ2-7; D tentatively reads TRBD1 or TRBD2 (6 bases each). CDR3 sequence: CASSITRGLNEQYF. CDR3 nucleotide sequence: TGTGCCAGTAGTATCACCCGGGGGCTGAACGAGCAGTACTTC.